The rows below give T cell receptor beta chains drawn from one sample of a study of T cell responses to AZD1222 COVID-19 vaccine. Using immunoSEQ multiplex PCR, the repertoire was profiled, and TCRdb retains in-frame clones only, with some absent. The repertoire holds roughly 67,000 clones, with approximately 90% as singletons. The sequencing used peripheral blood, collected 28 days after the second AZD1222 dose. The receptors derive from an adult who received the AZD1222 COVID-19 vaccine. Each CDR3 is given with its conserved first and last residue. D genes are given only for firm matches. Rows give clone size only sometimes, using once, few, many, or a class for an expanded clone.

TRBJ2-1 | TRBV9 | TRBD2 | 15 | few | CASSVDRGGYNEQFF | TGTGCCAGCAGCGTAGACCGGGGGGGATACAATGAGCAGTTCTTC
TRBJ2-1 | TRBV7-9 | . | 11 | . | CASSLEDEQFF | TGTGCCAGCAGCTTAGAAGATGAGCAGTTCTTC
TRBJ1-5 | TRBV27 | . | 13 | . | CASSLRSNQPQHF | TGTGCCAGCAGTCTACGGAGCAATCAGCCCCAGCATTTT
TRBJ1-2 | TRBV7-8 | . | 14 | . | CASSRNRDGYGYTF | TGTGCCAGCAGCAGAAACAGGGATGGCTATGGCTACACCTTC
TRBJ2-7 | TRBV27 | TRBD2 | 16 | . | CASSLGWAGETYEQYF | TGTGCCAGCAGTTTAGGTTGGGCGGGGGAGACCTACGAGCAGTACTTC
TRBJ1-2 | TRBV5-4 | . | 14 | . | CASSLISSNYGYTF | TGTGCCAGCAGCTTGATAAGTTCTAACTATGGCTACACCTTC
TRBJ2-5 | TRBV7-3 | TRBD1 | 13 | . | CASSTGTEGTQYF | TGTGCCAGCAGCACCGGGACAGAGGGGACCCAGTACTTC
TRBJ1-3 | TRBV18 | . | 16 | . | CASSPPTAPSGNTIYF | TGTGCCAGCTCACCACCAACGGCTCCCTCTGGAAACACCATATATTTT
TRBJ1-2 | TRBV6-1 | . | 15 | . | CASSEVQPAGYGYTF | TGTGCCAGCAGTGAAGTACAGCCCGCGGGCTATGGCTACACCTTC
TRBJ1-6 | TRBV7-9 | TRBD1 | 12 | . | CASGTENSPLHF | TGTGCCAGCGGGACAGAAAATTCACCCCTCCACTTT
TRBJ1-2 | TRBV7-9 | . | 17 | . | CASSSGPYKPSNYGYTF | TGTGCCAGCAGCTCCGGGCCTTATAAGCCCTCTAACTATGGCTACACCTTC
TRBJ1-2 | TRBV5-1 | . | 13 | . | CASSLILDLGYTF | TGCGCCAGCAGCTTGATACTGGACTTGGGCTACACCTTC
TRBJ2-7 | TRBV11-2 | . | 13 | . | CASSRRTDYEQYF | TGTGCCAGCAGCAGAAGGACAGACTACGAGCAGTACTTC
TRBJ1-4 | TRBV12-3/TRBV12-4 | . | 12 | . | CASSLGFAKLFF | TGTGCCAGCAGTTTAGGGTTCGCAAAACTGTTTTTT
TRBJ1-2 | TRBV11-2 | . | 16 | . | CASSLGPRVEGYGYTF | TGTGCCAGCAGCTTAGGTCCCCGGGTGGAGGGCTATGGCTACACCTTC
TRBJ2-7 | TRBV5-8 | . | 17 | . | CASSFGRGSAGHYEQYF | TGTGCCAGCAGCTTTGGAAGGGGATCGGCGGGCCACTACGAGCAGTACTTC
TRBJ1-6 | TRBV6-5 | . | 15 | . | CASSRTGVLDSPLHF | TGTGCCAGCAGTAGGACGGGGGTCCTGGATTCACCCCTCCACTTT
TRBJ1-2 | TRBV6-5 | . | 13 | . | CASTTPWARGYTF | TGTGCCAGCACCACTCCTTGGGCGAGGGGCTACACCTTC
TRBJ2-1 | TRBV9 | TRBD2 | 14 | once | CASSDSGSHNEQFF | TGTGCCAGCAGCGATAGCGGGAGCCACAATGAGCAGTTCTTC
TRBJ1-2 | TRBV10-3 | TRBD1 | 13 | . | CAISEGGQYGYTF | TGTGCCATCAGTGAGGGGGGACAGTATGGCTACACCTTC
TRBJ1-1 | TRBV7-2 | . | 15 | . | CASSLASGSGTEAFF | TGTGCCAGCAGCTTAGCGTCAGGGTCTGGCACTGAAGCTTTCTTT
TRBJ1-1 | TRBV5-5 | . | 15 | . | CASDNGRGGLAEAFF | TGTGCCAGCGACAACGGAAGGGGAGGGTTGGCTGAAGCTTTCTTT
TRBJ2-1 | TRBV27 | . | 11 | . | CASSLLNEQFF | TGTGCCAGCAGTTTGCTCAATGAGCAGTTCTTC
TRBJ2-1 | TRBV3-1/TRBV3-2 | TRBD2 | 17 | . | CASSQDLAGVLPNEQFF | TGTGCCAGCAGCCAAGATCTTGCGGGAGTCCTTCCCAATGAGCAGTTCTTC
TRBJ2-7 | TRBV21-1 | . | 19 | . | CASSKVGFPERRENYEQYF | TGTGCCAGCAGCAAAGTAGGTTTCCCTGAACGTCGGGAGAACTACGAGCAGTACTTC
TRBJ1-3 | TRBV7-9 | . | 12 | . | CASLTRGNTIYF | TGTGCCAGCCTAACTCGTGGAAACACCATATATTTT
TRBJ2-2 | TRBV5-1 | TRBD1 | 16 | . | CASSLDRGRSTGELFF | TGCGCCAGCAGCTTGGACAGGGGGCGCAGCACCGGGGAGCTGTTTTTT
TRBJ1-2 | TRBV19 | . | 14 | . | CASSIDGDVYGYTF | TGTGCCAGTAGTATAGACGGGGACGTCTATGGCTACACCTTC
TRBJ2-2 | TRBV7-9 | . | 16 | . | CASSALTRENTGELFF | TGTGCCAGCAGCGCCTTGACTAGAGAGAACACCGGGGAGCTGTTTTTT
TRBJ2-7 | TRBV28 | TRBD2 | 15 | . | CASIPGGAGDYEQYF | TGTGCCAGCATCCCCGGGGGGGCGGGAGACTACGAGCAGTACTTC
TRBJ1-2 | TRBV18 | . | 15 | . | CASSQSVETVYGYTF | TGTGCCAGCTCACAGAGCGTCGAGACAGTCTATGGCTACACCTTC
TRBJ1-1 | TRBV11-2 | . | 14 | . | CASSLRRGNTEAFF | TGTGCCAGCAGTCTTAGGAGGGGGAACACTGAAGCTTTCTTT
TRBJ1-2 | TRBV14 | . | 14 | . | CASSQGTGWRGYTF | TGTGCCAGCAGCCAGGGAACAGGGTGGAGAGGCTACACCTTC
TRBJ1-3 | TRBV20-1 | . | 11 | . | CSTSRGNTIYF | TGCAGTACCTCGCGGGGTAACACCATATATTTT
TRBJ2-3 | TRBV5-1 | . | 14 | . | CASGTATGIDTQYF | TGCGCCAGCGGGACCGCAACGGGGATAGATACGCAGTATTTT
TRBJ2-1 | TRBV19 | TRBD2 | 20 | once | CASTPGTSGSRGGSYNEQFF | TGTGCCAGTACCCCCGGGACTAGCGGGAGTCGGGGTGGGTCCTACAATGAGCAGTTCTTC
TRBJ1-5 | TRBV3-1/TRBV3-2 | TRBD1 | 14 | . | CASSLGQGNQPQHF | TGTGCCAGCAGTCTTGGACAGGGCAATCAGCCCCAGCATTTT
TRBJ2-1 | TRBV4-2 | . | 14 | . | CASSQEAFFNEQFF | TGTGCCAGCAGCCAAGAGGCATTTTTCAATGAGCAGTTCTTC
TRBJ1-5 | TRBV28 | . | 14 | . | CASSPGIDFRPQHF | TGTGCCAGCAGTCCGGGAATCGACTTCCGGCCCCAGCATTTT
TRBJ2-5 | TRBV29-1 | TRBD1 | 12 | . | CSGDRGKETQYF | TGCAGCGGTGACAGGGGGAAGGAGACCCAGTACTTC
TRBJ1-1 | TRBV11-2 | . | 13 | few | CASSPGRYTEAFF | TGTGCCAGCAGTCCTGGACGGTACACTGAAGCTTTCTTT
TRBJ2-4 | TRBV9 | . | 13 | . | CASSNRSFGIQYF | TGTGCCAGCAGCAACAGAAGCTTCGGCATTCAGTACTTC
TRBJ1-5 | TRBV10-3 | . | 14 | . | CAISEATGNQPQHF | TGTGCCATCAGTGAGGCGACAGGCAATCAGCCCCAGCATTTT
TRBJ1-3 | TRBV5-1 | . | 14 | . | CASSSPGDGNTIYF | TGCGCCAGCAGCTCCCCAGGGGATGGAAACACCATATATTTT
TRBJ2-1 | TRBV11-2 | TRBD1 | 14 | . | CASKVRDRDNEQFF | TGTGCCAGCAAGGTCCGGGACAGGGACAATGAGCAGTTCTTC